This T cell receptor (beta chain) was observed in a study of blood T cells in healthy people across ages. Study-level points and caveats: Those diversity estimates obtained from one million T cells were thought to be underestimates.

At least 6.5 million PBMCs were isolated per sample. Details on this clonotype: What it binds is not known.

The second PCR ran roughly 7 to 12 cycles with a sample-barcoded 5' primer and J-beta primers. All samples yielded 2.5 million or more CDR3-containing paired-end reads. MiXCR was run by TCRdb on the 5' RACE reads, yielding one entry per CDR3 protein. This sample has some 920,000 distinct CDR3 sequences, with roughly 51% found just once. Material for sequencing was blood. The sequence was collected from a woman aged 55-70 years in good health.

The CDR3 DNA follows: TGTGCCAGCAGCTTAGTTAGTAGCGGAGAGACCCAGTACTTC. Protein sequence: CASSLVSSGETQYF. The chain uses TRBV7-2 and TRBJ2-5; maybe TRBD2 (6 bases). The CDR3 is made up of 14 amino acids. Trimming pared 1 base from V and 4 bases from J, leaving 10 bases between. Germline V gene data show CDR1 as SGHTA and CDR2 as FQGNSA. Supplemented by reference TRBV7-2 and TRBJ2-5, the full variable domain reads GAGVSQSPSNKVTEKGKDVELRCDPISGHTALYWYRQSLGQGLEFLIYFQGNSAPDKSGLPSDRFSAERTGGSVSTLTIQRTQQEDSAVYLCASSLVSSGETQYFGPGTRLLVL.